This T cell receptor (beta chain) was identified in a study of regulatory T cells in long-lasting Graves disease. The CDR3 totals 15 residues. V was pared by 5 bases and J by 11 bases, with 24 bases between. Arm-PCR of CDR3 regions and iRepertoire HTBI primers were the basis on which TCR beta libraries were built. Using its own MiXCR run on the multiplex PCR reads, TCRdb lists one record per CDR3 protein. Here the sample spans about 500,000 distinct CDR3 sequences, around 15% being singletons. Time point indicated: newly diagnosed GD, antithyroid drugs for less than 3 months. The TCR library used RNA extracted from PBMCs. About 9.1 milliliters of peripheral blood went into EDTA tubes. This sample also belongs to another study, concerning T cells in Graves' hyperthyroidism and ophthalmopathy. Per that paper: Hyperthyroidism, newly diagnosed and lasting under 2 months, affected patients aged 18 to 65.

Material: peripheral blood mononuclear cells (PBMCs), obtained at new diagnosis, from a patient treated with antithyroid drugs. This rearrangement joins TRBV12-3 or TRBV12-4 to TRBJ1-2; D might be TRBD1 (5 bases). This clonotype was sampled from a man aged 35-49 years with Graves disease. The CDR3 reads CASSLRLVGRPGYTF. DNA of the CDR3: TGTGCCAGCAGTCTCCGTCTTGTCGGTCGCCCAGGGTACACCTTC.